This TCR beta chain was documented in a study of tumor-infiltrating lymphocytes in primary liver carcinoma. This clonotype was counted at least ten times. Its antigen remains unknown. Germline CDR1 MDHEN, CDR2 SYDVKM. The length of the CDR3 is 15 residues. V lost 6 bases to trimming and J lost 7 bases; unmatched junction nucleotides: 9. General study findings and limits: A significantly higher top-250-clone fraction was found in tumors than in blood (p = 0.039). In tumor-adjacent and tumor-blood pairs, overlap was lower than in tumor region pairs. Only about 8-25% of top clones were detected in each of the five tumor regions.

From roughly 21-30 mg of unsorted bulk tissue, DNA and RNA were co-extracted together. Among the patients, all had chronic HBV infection and none had been treated. The input was roughly 0.5 ug total RNA; TCR beta cDNA was made from it with a constant-region primer. A slightly modified ARM-PCR protocol with three nested multiplex PCR rounds produced these TCR beta libraries. Amplification in the first two PCR rounds was performed using TRBV1-TRBV30 forward primers and a C-beta reverse primer for around 9 cycles each. TCRdb reanalysed the multiplex PCR reads using MiXCR and keeps one entry per CDR3 protein. This repertoire shows some 110,000 distinct CDR3 sequences, 80% to 85% found once; its top ten account for 15% to 25%.

Sequenced material: liver tumor tissue from sampling region 3. Subset here: tumor region T3, left-lateral pole. The receptor was isolated from a man aged 35-49 years with primary liver carcinoma and hepatitis B virus infection. The chain joins TRBV28 to TRBJ2-1; 10 bases agree with TRBD1. The DNA of the CDR3 is TGTGCCAGCAGCCAGCCCGGACAGGGGGGGAATGAGCAGTTCTTC. Translated, it gives CASSQPGQGGNEQFF.